The rows below give T cell receptor beta chains drawn from one sample of a study of CD8 T cells in ankylosing spondylitis. One entry per CDR3 protein, called by TCRdb with MiXCR from the 5' RACE reads. Seen here are fewer than 150,000 distinct CDR3 sequences, approximately 7.3% observed once, and the top ten hold around an eighth. The sequencing sample was made of blood, either unsorted or a sorted T cell fraction (not recorded which). The receptors come from a female donor with ankylosing spondylitis or in good health (not recorded which). CDR3s include the opening cysteine and the closing phenylalanine or tryptophan. A D gene is named only where the DNA matches it firmly. Size is omitted from some rows. Given values are once, few, many or a class for expanded clones.

d_gene: -; abundance: many; v_gene: TRBV9; j_gene: TRBJ1-1; CDR3nt: TGTGCCAGCAGCGTACGGGACGGAACTGAAGCTTTCTTT; CDR3aa: CASSVRDGTEAFF
d_gene: -; abundance: many; v_gene: TRBV3-1; j_gene: TRBJ2-5; CDR3nt: TGTGCCAGCAGCCAAGATTCAGCGGGGACCCAGTACTTC; CDR3aa: CASSQDSAGTQYF
d_gene: TRBD1; abundance: many; v_gene: TRBV5-6; j_gene: TRBJ1-1; CDR3nt: TGTGCCAGCAGTGTTACGAGACAGGGCCGAGCTTTCTTT; CDR3aa: CASSVTRQGRAFF
d_gene: TRBD1; abundance: many; v_gene: TRBV4-2; j_gene: TRBJ1-4; CDR3nt: TGTGCCAGCAGCCTCGGACAGGGCGAGGTTGAAAAACTGTTTTTT; CDR3aa: CASSLGQGEVEKLFF
d_gene: TRBD2; abundance: many; v_gene: TRBV7-2; j_gene: TRBJ2-3; CDR3nt: TGTGCCAGCAGGCGCGGGGGGGCTCCAGATACGCAGTATTTT; CDR3aa: CASRRGGAPDTQYF
d_gene: -; abundance: few; v_gene: TRBV15; j_gene: TRBJ2-5; CDR3nt: TGTGCCACCAGCAAGGCCGCGCAAGAGACCCAGTACTTC; CDR3aa: CATSKAAQETQYF
d_gene: -; abundance: many; v_gene: TRBV6-5; j_gene: TRBJ2-3; CDR3nt: TGTGCCAGCAGTTGGGGAGATACGCAGTATTTT; CDR3aa: CASSWGDTQYF
d_gene: TRBD1; abundance: few; v_gene: TRBV28; j_gene: TRBJ2-7; CDR3nt: TGTGCCAGCAGTTTACTACTATTCGGGACAGGGGATTACGAGCAGTACTTC; CDR3aa: CASSLLLFGTGDYEQYF
d_gene: -; abundance: many; v_gene: TRBV7-9; j_gene: TRBJ1-2; CDR3nt: TGTGCCAGCAGCTTAGCCCCAAGCTATGGCTACACCTTC; CDR3aa: CASSLAPSYGYTF
d_gene: -; abundance: many; v_gene: TRBV6-6; j_gene: TRBJ2-7; CDR3nt: TGTGCCAGCAGCACCCCCGAGGGGTACGAGCAGTACTTC; CDR3aa: CASSTPEGYEQYF
d_gene: TRBD1; abundance: many; v_gene: TRBV10-3; j_gene: TRBJ2-1; CDR3nt: TGTGCCATCAGTGACCGGACAGGGGGGAATGAGCAGTTCTTC; CDR3aa: CAISDRTGGNEQFF
d_gene: -; abundance: many; v_gene: TRBV28; j_gene: TRBJ2-1; CDR3nt: TGTGCCAGTCAAACTAGTCCCGCCAACAATGAGCAGTTCTTC; CDR3aa: CASQTSPANNEQFF
d_gene: TRBD1; abundance: many; v_gene: TRBV6-1; j_gene: TRBJ1-1; CDR3nt: TGTGCCAGCAGACCCAACCCGACAGGGACTCAGACTGAAGCTTTCTTT; CDR3aa: CASRPNPTGTQTEAFF
d_gene: -; abundance: -; v_gene: TRBV6-1; j_gene: TRBJ1-6; CDR3nt: TGTGCCAGCAGTCCTTGGCGGTCAGATGCTACTCCTTCACCCCTCCACTTT; CDR3aa: CASSPWRSDATPSPLHF
d_gene: TRBD2; abundance: many; v_gene: TRBV20-1; j_gene: TRBJ2-3; CDR3nt: TGCAGTGCTATGCTCTGGCGGGGGGCCCCCACAGATACGCAGTATTTT; CDR3aa: CSAMLWRGAPTDTQYF
d_gene: TRBD2; abundance: many; v_gene: TRBV4-1; j_gene: TRBJ2-5; CDR3nt: TGCGCCAGCAGGCCGGGTAGCGGGGGGGCCCGAGAGACCCAGTACTTC; CDR3aa: CASRPGSGGARETQYF
d_gene: TRBD2; abundance: many; v_gene: TRBV2; j_gene: TRBJ2-5; CDR3nt: TGTGCCAGCCGTCAGCGGGGGGGCCAGGAGACCCAGTACTTC; CDR3aa: CASRQRGGQETQYF
d_gene: TRBD2; abundance: many; v_gene: TRBV5-1; j_gene: TRBJ2-1; CDR3nt: TGCGCCAGCAGCTTGGGTCTTATGGCGGGGGTCAACAATGAGCAGTTCTTC; CDR3aa: CASSLGLMAGVNNEQFF
d_gene: -; abundance: many; v_gene: TRBV6-1; j_gene: TRBJ2-1; CDR3nt: TGTGCCATCCTCGGGGATGAGCAGTTCTTC; CDR3aa: CAILGDEQFF
d_gene: TRBD2; abundance: -; v_gene: TRBV3-1; j_gene: TRBJ2-5; CDR3nt: TGTGCCAGCAGCCATTCGGGGGGACTAGAGACCCAGTACTTC; CDR3aa: CASSHSGGLETQYF
d_gene: -; abundance: many; v_gene: TRBV5-1; j_gene: TRBJ2-1; CDR3nt: TGCGCCAGCAGCTTGGCCCGGGGGAGCTCCTACAATGAGCAGTTCTTC; CDR3aa: CASSLARGSSYNEQFF
d_gene: -; abundance: many; v_gene: TRBV6-1; j_gene: TRBJ1-1; CDR3nt: TGTGCCAGCGTAGACATTTCGAACACTGAAGCTTTCTTT; CDR3aa: CASVDISNTEAFF
d_gene: TRBD2; abundance: -; v_gene: TRBV24-1; j_gene: TRBJ2-1; CDR3nt: TGTGCCACCGCGAGGGCGGGGGGTGACAATGAGCAGTTCTTC; CDR3aa: CATARAGGDNEQFF
d_gene: -; abundance: many; v_gene: TRBV3-1; j_gene: TRBJ2-5; CDR3nt: TGTGCCAGCAGCGACTTCGGGGCATGGGAGACCCAGTACTTC; CDR3aa: CASSDFGAWETQYF
d_gene: -; abundance: many; v_gene: TRBV12-3/TRBV12-4; j_gene: TRBJ2-2; CDR3nt: TGTGCCAGCAGTTCCGATCCCCCTAGCCAGAACACCGGGGAGCTGTTTTTT; CDR3aa: CASSSDPPSQNTGELFF
d_gene: -; abundance: many; v_gene: TRBV10-3; j_gene: TRBJ1-2; CDR3nt: TGTGCCATCAGTGAGACCGAGGACAGCCATGGCTACACCTTC; CDR3aa: CAISETEDSHGYTF
d_gene: -; abundance: many; v_gene: TRBV4-1; j_gene: TRBJ2-3; CDR3nt: TGCGCCAGCAGCCAAAACCCCACACCACGGAAAGATACGCAGTATTTT; CDR3aa: CASSQNPTPRKDTQYF
d_gene: -; abundance: -; v_gene: TRBV25-1; j_gene: TRBJ1-1; CDR3nt: TGTGCCAGCAGGCTGGGATCTACTGAAGCTTTCTTT; CDR3aa: CASRLGSTEAFF
d_gene: TRBD2; abundance: medium-sized; v_gene: TRBV20-1; j_gene: TRBJ2-1; CDR3nt: TGCAGCCAGAGAGCGGGGGGGGAGAACAATGAGCAGTTCTTC; CDR3aa: CSQRAGGENNEQFF
d_gene: TRBD2; abundance: -; v_gene: TRBV12-3/TRBV12-4; j_gene: TRBJ2-3; CDR3nt: TGTGCCAGCAGTTTAACCCTAGCGGGGGGGCCAGGTCCAGATACGCAGTATTTT; CDR3aa: CASSLTLAGGPGPDTQYF
d_gene: -; abundance: many; v_gene: TRBV5-1; j_gene: TRBJ1-1; CDR3nt: TGCGCCAGCAGCTTGTTCAGGGCGAGCATGAACACTGAAGCTTTCTTT; CDR3aa: CASSLFRASMNTEAFF
d_gene: -; abundance: many; v_gene: TRBV5-1; j_gene: TRBJ1-3; CDR3nt: TGCGCCAGCAGCTTAGGGGACGCAGGCTCTGGAAACACCATATATTTT; CDR3aa: CASSLGDAGSGNTIYF
d_gene: TRBD1; abundance: many; v_gene: TRBV3-1; j_gene: TRBJ2-7; CDR3nt: TGTGCCAGCAGCCAGGTGACAGGGGCCGGTTGGGGAGAGCAGTACTTC; CDR3aa: CASSQVTGAGWGEQYF
d_gene: -; abundance: many; v_gene: TRBV20-1; j_gene: TRBJ1-5; CDR3nt: TGCAGTGCTTCTACTTTCGTTCAGCCCCAGCATTTT; CDR3aa: CSASTFVQPQHF
d_gene: TRBD1; abundance: many; v_gene: TRBV10-3; j_gene: TRBJ2-7; CDR3nt: TGTGCCATCAGTGAAACCGGGACAGGGACCTACGAGCAGTACTTC; CDR3aa: CAISETGTGTYEQYF
d_gene: -; abundance: many; v_gene: TRBV2; j_gene: TRBJ1-2; CDR3nt: TGTGCCAGCAGTCTTCGGGACGGGAACTATGGCTACACCTTC; CDR3aa: CASSLRDGNYGYTF
d_gene: -; abundance: many; v_gene: TRBV5-1; j_gene: TRBJ2-5; CDR3nt: TGCGCCAGCAGAGGTACAGCAAGCTCACAAGAGACCCAGTACTTC; CDR3aa: CASRGTASSQETQYF
d_gene: -; abundance: many; v_gene: TRBV20-1; j_gene: TRBJ2-1; CDR3nt: TGCAGTGCTACCCACTACAATGAGCAGTTCTTC; CDR3aa: CSATHYNEQFF
d_gene: TRBD1; abundance: many; v_gene: TRBV28; j_gene: TRBJ1-4; CDR3nt: TGTGCCAGCAGTTTACCCCGGGGACAGGGAAGTCCTGCAACTAATGAAAAACTGTTTTTT; CDR3aa: CASSLPRGQGSPATNEKLFF
d_gene: -; abundance: many; v_gene: TRBV12-3/TRBV12-4; j_gene: TRBJ1-1; CDR3nt: TGTGCCAGCGGGGGGGACACTGAAGCTTTCTTT; CDR3aa: CASGGDTEAFF
d_gene: TRBD1; abundance: many; v_gene: TRBV24-1; j_gene: TRBJ2-3; CDR3nt: TGTGCCACCAGTGCCCGTGACAGGGCAACAGATACGCAGTATTTT; CDR3aa: CATSARDRATDTQYF
d_gene: -; abundance: many; v_gene: TRBV12-3/TRBV12-4; j_gene: TRBJ2-2; CDR3nt: TGTGCCAGCAGTTTATGGCGGGCGAACACCGGGGAGCTGTTTTTT; CDR3aa: CASSLWRANTGELFF
d_gene: -; abundance: many; v_gene: TRBV7-7; j_gene: TRBJ2-1; CDR3nt: TGTGCTAGCAGCTTAGCCGGCCCGGGAGAGGATGAGCAGTTCTTC; CDR3aa: CASSLAGPGEDEQFF
d_gene: TRBD1; abundance: many; v_gene: TRBV11-2; j_gene: TRBJ1-2; CDR3nt: TGTGCCAGCAGCATTGACAGACAGGGCGGCTACACCTTC; CDR3aa: CASSIDRQGGYTF
d_gene: -; abundance: many; v_gene: TRBV15; j_gene: TRBJ2-5; CDR3nt: TGTGCCATCTCCCCGGGACGAGGGACCCAGTACTTC; CDR3aa: CAISPGRGTQYF
d_gene: TRBD2; abundance: -; v_gene: TRBV29-1; j_gene: TRBJ2-7; CDR3nt: TGCAGCGTTATCCTAGCGGGTTGGGTCTACGAGCAGTACTTC; CDR3aa: CSVILAGWVYEQYF
d_gene: TRBD1; abundance: many; v_gene: TRBV10-3; j_gene: TRBJ2-7; CDR3nt: TGTGCCATCAGTGGTCTGGACAGGGAAATGTACGAGCAGTACTTC; CDR3aa: CAISGLDREMYEQYF
d_gene: TRBD1; abundance: many; v_gene: TRBV20-1; j_gene: TRBJ1-4; CDR3nt: TGCAGTGCTCTCAGGACAGGGTGGCTGAATTCGACTAATGAAAAACTGTTTTTT; CDR3aa: CSALRTGWLNSTNEKLFF
d_gene: -; abundance: many; v_gene: TRBV9; j_gene: TRBJ1-3; CDR3nt: TGTGCCAGCAGCGATATCTCTGGAAACACCATATATTTT; CDR3aa: CASSDISGNTIYF
d_gene: -; abundance: many; v_gene: TRBV28; j_gene: TRBJ2-2; CDR3nt: TGTGCCAGCAGTTTGCGGGGCGAGAACACCGGGGAGCTGTTTTTT; CDR3aa: CASSLRGENTGELFF